The 2 T cell receptor beta chains below all came from one sample that was sequenced in a study of cytomegalovirus exposure and HLA in healthy donors. Primers: 60 Vbeta forward and 13 Jbeta reverse. The data were produced by immunoSEQ multiplex PCR, yet TCRdb's version contains in-frame clones alone and is incomplete. Among roughly 140,000 clones listed, over 65% were seen once. Sequencing was carried out using PBMCs. These receptors were obtained from a man aged 35 to 55 in good health and CMV-seropositive.

The chain employs TRBV6-1 and TRBJ1-2, with a possible D match to TRBD1 (5 bases). CDR3 length equals 15 residues. The V and J ends lost 1 base and 8 bases respectively, with 17 bases between them. Germline CDR1 is MNHNS and CDR2 is SASEGT. CDR3 region: CASSEEGEGLGGYTF. CDR3 DNA sequence: TGTGCCAGCAGTGAAGAAGGGGAGGGACTCGGAGGCTACACCTTC.

V is TRBV19 and J is TRBJ1-5, with D uncertain. The CDR3 runs to 13 residues. V was pared by 5 bases and J by 3 bases, with 8 bases between. Germline CDR1 LNHDA, CDR2 SQIVND (reference sequence). CDR3 in amino acids: CASSERVNQPQHF. CDR3 DNA sequence: TGTGCCAGTAGTGAGCGTGTCAATCAGCCCCAGCATTTT.